Below, one T cell receptor beta chain is given with its context. Its recognized antigen is unknown. Per-base quality was not reported, and no clone a single base away is much larger than it. This sample is drawn from a study of blood T cell repertoires in COVID-19 (dated by TCRdb to the early 2020s). Study-level background: Samples from collaborators originated in the United States, Italy and Spain and spanned both the acute and convalescent phases of COVID-19. The material from the prospective study consisted of cDNA or gDNA derived from T cells, B-cell-depleted T cells, or PBMCs. Deeply sampled blood TCRbeta repertoires from subjects exposed to, actively infected with, or recovered from COVID-19 were included in the dataset. A freely available public database, intended as a resource for researchers studying the immune response to SARS-CoV-2, is where the repertoires were released. The samples were drawn from two sources: the first 160 participants of the ongoing ImmuneRACE study, and over 950 subjects contributed by 6 global collaborators. The sample metadata nearly always contained a de-identified subject ID, COVID-19 status, age in years and sex. Where available, HLA class I and class II types were taken from metadata supplied by the sample provider and were not determined by assay-based typing.

Broader findings and caveats from the paper: How much clinical and demographic metadata was included differed by source and by participant, and the metadata was provided uncurated.

TCRbeta CDR3 regions were amplified from genomic DNA by means of the immunoSEQ Assay, a bias-controlled multiplex PCR. In the original analysis: The number of nucleated cells in each sample was estimated from the amplification of reference gene primers within the assay. Sequence reads were collapsed and filtered to measure the absolute abundance of every unique TCRbeta CDR3 rearrangement. Productive Simpson clonality was computed per sample as the square root of Simpson's diversity index over productive rearrangements. TCRdb took over this immuneACCESS table, retaining in-frame rearrangements with V and J assigned. Such tables are incomplete; in checked studies, under half of the missing clones stem from an unresolved V gene, and the remainder is unexplained. That table furnishes V, J and clone size, whereas the DNA furnished D and trimming. In all, the sample holds 250,000 to 300,000 clones, and 86% of those were seen once. The top ten clones comprise approximately 12% of the sample.

Relative to germline, V is 2 bases shorter and J is 2 bases shorter, with 6 bases between their ends. According to the germline V gene (reference sequence), CDR1 reads SSHAT and CDR2 reads FNYEAQ. The cysteine opens and the phenylalanine closes a CDR3 of 13 amino acids. The read is trimmed to its CDR3 DNA, 39 bases read in frame from base 1. One collaborating source in Seattle enrolled patients during active infection and followed them longitudinally through the course of disease. The collaborating institutions used their own protocols to collect whole blood in K2EDTA tubes. For TCRbeta analysis, collaborator samples were shipped as frozen whole blood, as isolated PBMCs, or as DNA extracted from either sample type.

The chain joins TRBV7-7 to TRBJ1-1; the D gene identity is not certain. The receptor's source is a woman aged 25 to 45 with COVID-19, enrolled during active disease. Sequenced material: peripheral blood. The CDR3 in this case is CASSLRENTEAFF. The sequence in DNA is TGTGCCAGCAGCTTACGGGAAAACACTGAAGCTTTCTTT.